This note documents a single T cell receptor (beta chain) sequence. Which antigen it targets is not known. The input lacks base qualities; no much larger clone sits a single base away. The data originate from a study of blood T cell repertoires in COVID-19 (TCRdb year 2020). Context from the whole study: Samples covering the acute and convalescent phases of COVID-19 were provided by collaborators in the United States, Italy and Spain. Where HLA class I and class II types were available, the types were taken from metadata supplied by the sample provider, not from assay-based typing. The sample metadata nearly always contained a de-identified subject ID, COVID-19 status, age in years and sex. The repertoires were released in a freely available public database intended as a resource for research on the immune response to SARS-CoV-2. The dataset comprised deeply sampled blood TCRbeta repertoires from subjects exposed to, actively infected with, or recovered from COVID-19. The samples were drawn from two sources: the first 160 participants of the ongoing ImmuneRACE study, and about 1,300 subjects contributed by 6 global collaborators. The material from the prospective study consisted of cDNA or gDNA derived from T cells, B-cell-depleted T cells, or PBMCs. The research as a whole found: The quantity of clinical and demographic metadata differed by source and by participant and was supplied without curation.

Each collaborating institution followed its own protocols to collect whole blood in K2EDTA tubes. For TCRbeta analysis, collaborator samples were shipped as frozen whole blood, as isolated PBMCs, or as DNA extracted from either sample type. TCRbeta CDR3 regions were amplified from genomic DNA by means of the immunoSEQ Assay, a bias-controlled multiplex PCR. Per the authors' processing: Nucleated cell counts per sample were estimated from amplification of reference gene primers within the assay. To quantify the absolute abundance of each unique TCRbeta CDR3 rearrangement, sequence reads were collapsed and filtered. For each sample, productive Simpson clonality was calculated by taking the square root of Simpson's diversity index across productive rearrangements. TCRdb stores this immuneACCESS table with in-frame sequences only. Part of the clones is absent; in the studies checked, under half of the shortfall reflects unresolved V genes, and no reason is known for the rest. V, J and clone size were drawn from that table, and D and trimming were deduced from the DNA. A total of roughly 200,000 clones appear in this sample, around 84% of them only once. The ten largest account for 4% to 5% of the sample.

The sequencing input was peripheral blood. The TCR comes from a woman of 80 years or more with acute or convalescent COVID-19.

The DNA sequence is as follows: TGTGCCAGCAGCTTAGTGGGCGGGAAGGAGGAAAAACTGTTTTTT. Protein translation: CASSLVGGKEEKLFF. The chain couples TRBV7-2 to TRBJ1-4; no D gene can be assigned with confidence. Inclusive of the bounding cysteine and phenylalanine, the CDR3 is 15 residues long. Only the CDR3 DNA stays, 45 bases, in frame from base 1. At the junction V is shortened by 1 base and J by 8 bases, with 14 bases in between. CDR1 and CDR2 were assigned from the germline V gene as SGHTA and FQGNSA.